The entry below describes one T cell receptor (beta chain). Its antigen is not known. The data stem from a study of blood T cells in healthy people across ages. Study outcomes and limitations: Age advanced and TCR beta diversity per million T cells fell, roughly linearly. A strong correlation was found between TCR beta diversity and the percentage of naive T cells. It was held that diversity estimates obtained from one million T cells represented underestimates.

Combining a sample-barcoded 5' primer with a J-beta primer mix, a second PCR ran for about 6 to 11 cycles. A single record per CDR3 protein comes from TCRdb applying MiXCR to the 5' RACE reads. The data contain about 1,400,000 distinct CDR3 sequences, 59% of them singletons. The V end lost 4 bases, the J end lost 2 bases, and 3 bases lay between the germline ends. The CDR3 runs 12 residues. CDR1 GTSNPN and CDR2 SVGIG come from the germline V gene (reference sequence). The sequence came from a man aged 18-30 years in good health. Sequenced material: blood. The J gene is TRBJ2-6, the V gene TRBV30; D gene ambiguous. CDR3 in amino acids: CAWTAGANVLTF. The CDR3 DNA reads TGTGCCTGGACGGCTGGGGCCAACGTCCTGACTTTC. The variable domain in full, with the rest retrieved from reference TRBV30 and TRBJ2-6, is SQTIHQWPATLVQPVGSPLSLECTVEGTSNPNLYWYRQAAGRGLQLLFYSVGIGQISSEVPQNLSASRPQDRQFILSSKKLLLSDSGFYLCAWTAGANVLTFGAGSRLTVL.